Below are 16 T cell receptor beta chains sequenced from a single sample in a study of control samples from healthy donors and cancer patients. Only in-frame clones appear in the TCRdb table, and some are missing; sequencing was by immunoSEQ multiplex PCR. The repertoire holds 75,000 to 90,000 clones, around nine tenths seen once, with roughly 8.9% in the top ten. The specimen was PBMCs. The receptors derive from a woman in her forties or fifties with colorectal cancer.

This chain joins TRBV24-1 and TRBJ2-5, with 11 positions matching TRBD2. J lost 4 bases, V lost 0 bases, and 0 bases had no gene match. The CDR3 is made up of 15 amino acids. Germline V gene lookup returns CDR1 KGHDR and CDR2 SFDVKD. CDR3 amino acids: CATSDLGLAGETQYF. The CDR3 DNA reads as TGTGCCACCAGTGATTTGGGACTAGCGGGAGAGACCCAGTACTTC.

Of note for this clone: The sample contains more than one DNA sequence encoding this CDR3. The chain has TRBV12-3 or TRBV12-4 and TRBJ1-3; D not certain. CDR3 length: 12 residues. Trimming left V 3 bases short and J 1 base short, with 1 base between. The CDR3 DNA is TGTGCCAGCAGTTTGTCTGGAAACACCATATATTTT. It translates to CASSLSGNTIYF.

V is TRBV10-3 and J is TRBJ1-5, with D uncertain. Germline V gene lookup returns CDR1 ENHRY and CDR2 SYGVKD. The V end lost 10 bases, the J end lost 0 bases, and 10 bases lay between the germline ends. There are 13 residues in the CDR3. CDR3 nucleotide sequence: TGTGCCACCGGGCAGAATAGCAATCAGCCCCAGCATTTT. Protein product: CATGQNSNQPQHF.

CDR3 coding DNA: TGTGCCAGCAGTTACTCAGCGACTCCTGGAAACACCATATATTTT. Translation: CASSYSATPGNTIYF. This chain uses TRBV6-5 with TRBJ1-3; D unresolved. Per germline, CDR1 MNHEY and CDR2 SVGAGI. The V end lost 0 bases, the J end lost 2 bases, and 8 bases lay between the germline ends. This CDR3 comprises 15 residues.

The chain is built from TRBV5-4 and TRBJ2-2; D is possibly TRBD1 (5 bases). V lost 1 base to trimming and J lost 7 bases, with 17 bases between them. The CDR3 runs to 16 residues. The germline CDR1 and CDR2 sequences are SGHNT and YYREEE (reference sequence). The CDR3 coding sequence is TGTGCCAGCAGCTTGAGAAGGGGCGCGTACAGCGGGGAGCTGTTTTTT. It codes for CASSLRRGAYSGELFF.

The chain is built from TRBV12-3 or TRBV12-4 and TRBJ1-2, with D maybe TRBD1 (5 bases). CDR3 length: 13 residues. V shed 5 bases and J shed 2 bases, with 9 bases lying between them. CDR3 sequence: CASSMGENYGYTF. The CDR3 coding sequence is TGTGCCAGCAGTATGGGGGAGAACTATGGCTACACCTTC.

This clone was detected a few times. J is TRBJ2-5 and V is TRBV12-3 or TRBV12-4, with no clear D. This CDR3 spans 12 amino acids. V was cut by 5 bases and J by 4 bases, with 8 bases left in between. As DNA, the CDR3 is TGTGCCAGCAGTCGGGCCTCAGAGACCCAGTACTTC. Translating gives CASSRASETQYF.

The rearrangement links TRBV28 to TRBJ1-3; 11 nucleotides agree with TRBD1. The length of the CDR3 is 18 residues. V shed 2 bases, J shed 0 bases, and the junction held 6 bases outside the gene matches. Germline V gene data show CDR1 as MDHEN and CDR2 as SYDVKM. The CDR3 sequence: CASSLRTGGHRSGNTIYF. Written as DNA, the CDR3 is TGTGCCAGCAGTTTAAGGACAGGGGGCCATCGCTCTGGAAACACCATATATTTT.

The chain uses TRBV7-9 and TRBJ2-6, with D perhaps given as TRBD1 or TRBD2 (5 bases each). V shed 3 bases and J shed 1 base, with 13 bases lying between them. The CDR3 has 17 amino acids. Germline V gene sequence: CDR1 SEHNR, CDR2 FQNEAQ (reference sequence). The CDR3 nucleotides are TGTGCCAGCAGCTTGAGGGTTGGGGCGTCTGGGGCCAACGTCCTGACTTTC. Its translation: CASSLRVGASGANVLTF.

Comments on this clone: Other nucleotide sequences in the sample specify the same CDR3. The CDR3 region is CASSLTVNTEAFF. CDR3 DNA sequence: TGTGCCAGCAGTCTAACAGTGAACACTGAAGCTTTCTTT. The chain recombines TRBV12-3 or TRBV12-4 with TRBJ1-1; D unresolved. Trimming removed 5 bases at V and 0 bases at J, with 7 bases between. The CDR3 covers 13 residues.

The genes are TRBV5-5 and TRBJ2-1; 7 bases fit TRBD2. CDR1 and CDR2 from the germline V gene are SGHKS and YYEKEE (reference sequence). The CDR3 loop spans 15 amino acids. Trimming removed 4 bases from V and 1 base from J; junction bases left unmatched: 5. The CDR3 region is CASSVSSGSYNEQFF. As DNA, the CDR3 is TGTGCCAGCAGCGTTTCTAGCGGATCCTACAATGAGCAGTTCTTC.

This clone was detected only a few times. This rearrangement joins TRBV4-3 to TRBJ1-6; the D gene is possibly TRBD1 (5 bases). Germline CDR1 reads LGHNA; CDR2 reads YSLEER. This CDR3 contains 15 residues. V was pared by 0 bases and J by 11 bases, with 14 bases between. This CDR3 reads CASSQEARVGAPLHF. CDR3 DNA: TGCGCCAGCAGCCAAGAGGCCAGGGTGGGTGCACCCCTCCACTTT.

The chain couples TRBV5-1 to TRBJ1-3, with no clear D. Trimming shortened V by 4 bases and J by 0 bases, and 11 bases separated the two germline ends. Germline loops: CDR1 SGHRS, CDR2 YFSETQ. This CDR3 is built from 15 residues. The CDR3 spells CASSPQPRSGNTIYF. The CDR3 DNA sequence: TGCGCCAGCAGCCCTCAGCCACGCTCTGGAAACACCATATATTTT. Based on the CDR3 plus reference TRBV5-1 and TRBJ1-3, the full variable domain is KAGVTQTPRYLIKTRGQQVTLSCSPISGHRSVSWYQQTPGQGLQFLFEYFSETQRNKGNFPGRFSGRQFSNSRSEMNVSTLELGDSALYLCASSPQPRSGNTIYFGEGSWLTVV.

The chain combines TRBV15 with TRBJ2-3, with D possibly being TRBD1 (5 bases). V was clipped by 3 bases and J by 2 bases, with 12 bases between them. CDR1 is LNHNV, CDR2 YYDKDF, per germline (reference sequence). The CDR3 covers 15 residues. CDR3 amino acids: CATSSGQGYTDTQYF. CDR3 nucleotides: TGTGCCACCAGCAGCGGTCAGGGTTACACAGATACGCAGTATTTT.

The chain employs TRBV6-5 and TRBJ1-1, with D hard to call. The V gene's germline CDR1 is MNHEY and CDR2 SVGAGI. V was clipped by 5 bases and J by 6 bases, with 10 bases between them. The CDR3 covers 12 residues. The CDR3 protein is CASSTGFAEAFF. CDR3 in DNA: TGTGCCAGCAGTACTGGTTTTGCTGAAGCTTTCTTT.

This clone was seen a single time. The J gene is TRBJ2-5, the V gene TRBV2; tentatively, D is TRBD1 (6 bases). Deletions cut 6 bases from V and 1 base from J, with 12 bases between. Germline V gene sequence: CDR1 SNHLY, CDR2 FYNNEI. CDR3 length: 14 amino acids. CDR3 DNA: TGTGCCAGCAGGCTGGACAGCGGCCAAGAGACCCAGTACTTC. It yields the protein CASRLDSGQETQYF. Based on the CDR3 plus reference TRBV2 and TRBJ2-5, the full variable domain is EPEVTQTPSHQVTQMGQEVILRCVPISNHLYFYWYRQILGQKVEFLVSFYNNEISEKSEIFDDQFSVERPDGSNFTLKIRSTKLEDSAMYFCASRLDSGQETQYFGPGTRLLVL.